This passage covers 30 T cell receptor beta chains from one sample sequenced in a study of blood T cell repertoires in COVID-19. Using immunoSEQ multiplex PCR, the repertoire was profiled, and TCRdb retains in-frame clones only, with some absent. This sample has about 15,000 clones, with roughly 79% found just once. Sequenced material: peripheral blood. Receptors were obtained from a man aged 55-75 years with acute or convalescent COVID-19.

This chain links TRBV7-9 with TRBJ2-1, with TRBD2 identical over 7 bases. CDR3 length: 14 residues. Trimming removed 5 bases from V and 4 bases from J; junction bases left unmatched: 5. Germline V gene data show CDR1 as SEHNR and CDR2 as FQNEAQ (reference sequence). The CDR3 bases are TGTGCCAGCAGCCCCCGGGGGGTGTACAATGAGCAGTTCTTC. Amino acids: CASSPRGVYNEQFF.

The V gene is TRBV6-5, the J gene TRBJ1-5, with D perhaps TRBD1 (5 bases). V dropped 6 bases and J dropped 4 bases, with 16 bases sitting between them. Looked up from germline, CDR1 is MNHEY and CDR2 is SVGAGI. This CDR3 is built from 15 residues. The CDR3 here is CASSREGGRNQPQHF. CDR3 sequence (DNA): TGTGCCAGCAGCAGGGAGGGCGGGCGGAATCAGCCCCAGCATTTT.

The chain employs TRBV6-5 and TRBJ2-2; 7 bases fit TRBD1. This CDR3 spans 14 amino acids. Germline-derived CDR1 and CDR2 are MNHEY and SVGAGI. Trimming cost V 6 bases and J 2 bases; bases outside gene matches: 3. As DNA, the CDR3 is TGTGCCAGCAGCAACAGGGGAAACACCGGGGAGCTGTTTTTT. Protein product: CASSNRGNTGELFF.

The chain links TRBV7-2 to TRBJ2-5, with a weak D call TRBD2 (7 bases). The CDR3 is made up of 15 amino acids. Per germline, CDR1 SGHTA and CDR2 FQGNSA. V was shortened by 2 bases and J by 4 bases, with 14 bases between the two germline ends. DNA for the CDR3: TGTGCCAGCAGCTTATTAGAGGGAGGGGGAGAGACCCAGTACTTC. This gives the protein CASSLLEGGGETQYF.

V is TRBV6-2 or TRBV6-3 and J is TRBJ1-2; D is possibly TRBD1 (5 bases). Per germline, CDR1 MNHEY and CDR2 SVGEGT. The V gene lost 5 bases and the J gene lost 3 bases, with 10 bases spanning the gap. The CDR3 spans 13 residues. The DNA of the CDR3 is TGTGCCAGCAGTCGAGCAGGGCACTATGGCTACACCTTC. It encodes CASSRAGHYGYTF.

This chain connects TRBV7-6 to TRBJ2-2, with 8 positions matching TRBD2. Germline lookup yields CDR1 SGHVS and CDR2 FNYEAQ. V lost 1 base and J lost 1; bases outside the gene matches: 8. The CDR3 has 18 residues. The CDR3 bases are TGTGCCAGCAGCTTAGATTCCGGCGCGGGGGGGAACACCGGGGAGCTGTTTTTT. It codes for CASSLDSGAGGNTGELFF.

V and J are TRBV21-1 and TRBJ1-3; TRBD1, the table's D call, lacks a check against the DNA. TRBV21-1 is a pseudogene segment. The CDR3 is 19 residues long. CDR3 DNA: TGTGCCAGCAGCCCCCGAAGGGAGACAGGGGTAACCTCTGGAAACACCATATATTTT. Translated: CASSPRRETGVTSGNTIYF.

V gene TRBV19 combines with J gene TRBJ2-5; TRBD2 is a possible D gene (5 bases). V gave up 9 bases and J gave up 5 bases, with 19 bases separating them. The CDR3 sequence is 14 residues long. The germline V gene encodes CDR1 LNHDA and CDR2 SQIVND (reference sequence). The CDR3 DNA is TGTGCCAGCGCACGGACTGACCGGCGGGAGACCCAGTACTTC. Translation gives CASARTDRRETQYF.

The rearrangement links TRBV5-1 to TRBJ2-3; 9 bases match TRBD1. Germline values: CDR1 SGHRS, CDR2 YFSETQ. The CDR3 is made up of 16 amino acids. V gave up 0 bases and J gave up 0 bases; unmatched junction bases: 2. The CDR3 loop is CASSLAGQGSTDTQYF. In nucleotides, the CDR3 is TGCGCCAGCAGCTTGGCGGGACAGGGAAGCACAGATACGCAGTATTTT.

This rearrangement joins TRBV15 to TRBJ1-1; weak D call: TRBD1 (6 bases). CDR3 length equals 14 residues. V lost 4 bases to trimming and J lost 4 bases, with 13 bases between them. Looked up from germline, CDR1 is LNHNV and CDR2 is YYDKDF (reference sequence). The DNA for the CDR3 is TGTGCCACCAGCACCGAGGGGGGGTTCACTGAAGCTTTCTTT. Translation: CATSTEGGFTEAFF.

This chain connects TRBV6-5 to TRBJ1-2; possibly TRBD1 for D (5 bases). CDR3 length: 11 amino acids. Trimming cost V 8 bases and J 6 bases, with 10 bases left between them. The germline V gene encodes CDR1 MNHEY and CDR2 SVGAGI. The chain's CDR3 is CASLGLDGYTF. The CDR3 nucleotides are TGTGCCAGCCTGGGGCTTGATGGCTACACCTTC.

The chain joins TRBV30 to TRBJ2-7; D remains ambiguous. CDR1 is GTSNPN and CDR2 is SVGIG in the germline V gene (reference sequence). The CDR3 runs 12 residues. Trimming stripped 3 bases from V and 0 bases from J, with 6 bases between. The CDR3, as DNA: TGTGCCTGGAGCCAGGCCTCCTACGAGCAGTACTTC. This translates into CAWSQASYEQYF. The whole variable domain, remainder taken from reference TRBV30 and TRBJ2-7, is SQTIHQWPATLVQPVGSPLSLECTVEGTSNPNLYWYRQAAGRGLQLLFYSVGIGQISSEVPQNLSASRPQDRQFILSSKKLLLSDSGFYLCAWSQASYEQYFGPGTRLTVT.

This chain joins TRBV7-8 and TRBJ1-4, with 10 bases fitting TRBD1. The V and J ends lost 5 bases and 7 bases, in that order; junction bases with no gene match: 7. From germline, CDR1 is SGHVS and CDR2 FQNEAQ. The CDR3 spans 15 residues. CDR3 protein: CASSPGRDRGEKLFF. The CDR3 nucleotides are TGTGCCAGCAGCCCAGGGAGGGACAGGGGTGAAAAACTGTTTTTT.

The rearrangement links TRBV7-6 to TRBJ1-4; possibly TRBD1 for D (6 bases). Trimming stripped 5 bases from V and 7 bases from J, with 14 bases between. CDR1 and CDR2 (germline): SGHVS, FNYEAQ. The CDR3 loop spans 14 amino acids. In DNA form, the CDR3 reads TGTGCCAGCAGCCAAGGGGGTTGGCGTGAAAAACTGTTTTTT. As protein: CASSQGGWREKLFF.

The chain recombines TRBV7-3 with TRBJ1-3; no reliable D call. Germline V CDR1 and CDR2: SGHTA, FQGTGA. V dropped 2 bases and J dropped 4 bases, with 9 bases sitting between them. This CDR3 comprises 14 residues. The CDR3 region has the DNA TGTGCCAGCAGCTTACAGGAGGCGGGAAACACCATATATTTT. The encoded protein is CASSLQEAGNTIYF.

This chain uses TRBV7-9 with TRBJ2-7, with a tentative D call TRBD2 (5 bases). This CDR3 spans 15 amino acids. Germline CDR1 SEHNR, CDR2 FQNEAQ (reference sequence). Trimming shortened V by 1 base and J by 1 base, and 11 bases separated the two germline ends. CDR3 sequence (DNA): TGTGCCAGCAGCTTAGTATCCGGGAAGTCCTACGAGCAGTACTTC. This codes for CASSLVSGKSYEQYF.

This clone was picked up a small number of times. Other DNA sequences of this sample code for an identical CDR3. CDR3 nucleotides: TGCGCCAGCAGCCGGGGACAGGGGAACACTGAAGCTTTCTTT. Residues: CASSRGQGNTEAFF. This chain links TRBV5-1 with TRBJ1-1, with TRBD1 matching 9 bases. The length of the CDR3 is 14 residues. CDR1 and CDR2 from the germline V gene are SGHRS and YFSETQ. The J segment lost 1 base and the V segment lost 4 bases, leaving 2 bases of the junction unmatched.

J is TRBJ1-3 and V is TRBV7-2; D remains ambiguous. This CDR3 contains 12 residues. Trimming removed 5 bases from V and 4 bases from J, with 6 bases in between. Looked up from germline, CDR1 is SGHTA and CDR2 is FQGNSA. CDR3 DNA: TGTGCCAGCAGCCGAGGGGGAAACACCATATATTTT. Encoded protein: CASSRGGNTIYF.

The chain recombines TRBV5-8 with TRBJ2-1; D may be TRBD2 (5 bases). The CDR3 spans 16 residues. V was shortened by 0 bases and J by 1 base, with 11 bases between the two germline ends. Germline loops: CDR1 SGHTS, CDR2 YDEGEE. The CDR3 spells CASSLDVGVSYNEQFF. CDR3 bases: TGTGCCAGCAGCTTGGACGTGGGAGTTTCCTACAATGAGCAGTTCTTC.

The CDR3 DNA sequence: TGTGCCAGCAGCTTAGCGGAGCGGGCTAATGAGCAGTTCTTC. It is translated as CASSLAERANEQFF. V usage is TRBV7-9 and J usage is TRBJ2-1; D is possibly TRBD2 (6 bases). The CDR3 has 14 residues. Germline V gene data show CDR1 as SEHNR and CDR2 as FQNEAQ (reference sequence). V dropped 0 bases and J dropped 7 bases, with 10 bases sitting between them.

The CDR3 is CASSLVRGVKQYF. The CDR3 DNA sequence: TGTGCCAGCAGCTTGGTAAGGGGCGTCAAGCAGTACTTC. The chain carries TRBV11-2 and TRBJ2-7; tentatively, D is TRBD1 (5 bases). With 3 bases removed from V and 8 bases from J, the gap between germline ends came to 14 bases. The CDR3 spans 13 residues. Germline CDR1 SGHAT, CDR2 FQNNGV.

This chain uses TRBV10-3 with TRBJ1-2; 8 positions match TRBD1. The CDR3 has 19 amino acids. V lost 5 bases, J lost 2 bases, and 19 bases stayed unmatched. The germline CDR1 and CDR2 sequences are ENHRY and SYGVKD. The CDR3 protein is CAISPGTGTSVGGNYGYTF. The CDR3 bases are TGTGCCATCAGTCCCGGGACAGGTACATCCGTGGGGGGGAACTATGGCTACACCTTC.

The chain carries TRBV7-9 and TRBJ1-6; possible D gene TRBD1, 6 bases. The CDR3 loop spans 13 amino acids. CDR1 SEHNR and CDR2 FQNEAQ come from the germline V gene (reference sequence). Trimming took off 2 bases at V and 7 bases at J, with 6 bases between the two ends. CDR3 sequence: CASSLQGNSPLHF. CDR3 DNA sequence: TGTGCCAGCAGCTTACAGGGGAATTCACCCCTCCACTTT.

The V call is TRBV6-5, the J call TRBJ1-6; 10 positions agree with TRBD1. This CDR3 has 14 residues. After removal of 8 bases from V and 8 bases from J, the junction contained 6 bases not matched to a gene. Germline V CDR1 and CDR2: MNHEY, SVGAGI. The CDR3 DNA is TGTGCCAGCGGATCGGACAGGGGGGATTCACCCCTCCACTTT. Translation: CASGSDRGDSPLHF.

Only a few counts were recorded for this clone. This chain joins TRBV7-2 and TRBJ2-3, with D possibly matching TRBD2 (5 bases). Germline-derived CDR1 and CDR2 are SGHTA and FQGNSA. Trimming took off 1 base at V and 0 bases at J, with 20 bases between the two ends. The CDR3 is 19 residues long. CDR3 nucleotide sequence: TGTGCCAGCAGCTTAGGGGCCTGGCGGGCCTATTCTAGCACAGATACGCAGTATTTT. Its protein is CASSLGAWRAYSSTDTQYF.

The V and J genes are TRBV2 and TRBJ1-2; TRBD1 might be the D (5 bases). This CDR3 has 15 amino acids. Germline CDR1 and CDR2: SNHLY and FYNNEI. The V end lost 5 bases, the J end lost 0 bases, and 13 bases lay between the germline ends. The CDR3 sequence is CASSYSGKSNYGYTF. The CDR3 region has the DNA TGTGCCAGCAGTTATTCAGGGAAGTCTAACTATGGCTACACCTTC.

V usage is TRBV19 and J usage is TRBJ2-2; 7 bases agree with TRBD1. The V gene end was trimmed by 1 base and the J gene end by 4 bases; junction bases not matched to a gene: 0. This CDR3 comprises 14 residues. The germline CDR1 and CDR2 sequences are LNHDA and SQIVND (reference sequence). Here the CDR3 DNA reads TGTGCCAGTAGTATAGGGGACAGCACCGGGGAGCTGTTTTTT. Its protein product is CASSIGDSTGELFF.

The chain has TRBV11-2 and TRBJ2-1; 8 positions match TRBD2. V shed 0 bases, J shed 6 bases, and the junction held 13 bases outside the gene matches. CDR1 is SGHAT, CDR2 FQNNGV, per germline. This CDR3 region has 18 residues. CDR3 coding DNA: TGTGCCAGCAGCTTAGAAGCAGCCAGCGGGGGATTTTTCAATGAGCAGTTCTTC. Translated: CASSLEAASGGFFNEQFF.

This rearrangement joins TRBV19 to TRBJ1-1; D gene uncertain. The V gene lost 5 bases and the J gene lost 3 bases, with 16 bases spanning the gap. This CDR3 region has 15 residues. Germline lookup yields CDR1 LNHDA and CDR2 SQIVND (reference sequence). The CDR3, as DNA: TGTGCCAGTAGTCCCTTTTTAGTAGCCTACACTGAAGCTTTCTTT. Protein product: CASSPFLVAYTEAFF.

The J gene is TRBJ2-1, the V gene TRBV27, with 10 positions matching TRBD1. The CDR3 totals 14 residues. Germline loops: CDR1 MNHEY, CDR2 SMNVEV (reference sequence). Germline trimming cut 8 bases from V and 6 bases from J; bases unmatched to any gene: 7. CDR3 DNA sequence: TGTGCCAGCTCCAGGACAGGGGGTTTCAATGAGCAGTTCTTC. It specifies CASSRTGGFNEQFF.